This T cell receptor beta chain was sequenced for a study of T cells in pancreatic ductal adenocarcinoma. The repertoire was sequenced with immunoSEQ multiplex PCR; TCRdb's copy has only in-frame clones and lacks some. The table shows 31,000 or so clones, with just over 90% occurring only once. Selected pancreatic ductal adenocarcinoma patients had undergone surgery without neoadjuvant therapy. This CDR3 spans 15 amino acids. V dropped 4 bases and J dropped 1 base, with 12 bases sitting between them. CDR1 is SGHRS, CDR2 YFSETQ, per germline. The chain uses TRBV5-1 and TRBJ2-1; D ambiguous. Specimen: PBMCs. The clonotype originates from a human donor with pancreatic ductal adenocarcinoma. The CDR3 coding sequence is TGCGCCAGCAGCCCCACTTGGGGATCCTACAATGAGCAGTTCTTC. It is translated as CASSPTWGSYNEQFF. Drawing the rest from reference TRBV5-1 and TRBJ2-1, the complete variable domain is KAGVTQTPRYLIKTRGQQVTLSCSPISGHRSVSWYQQTPGQGLQFLFEYFSETQRNKGNFPGRFSGRQFSNSRSEMNVSTLELGDSALYLCASSPTWGSYNEQFFGPGTRLTVL.